This T cell receptor (beta chain) was profiled in a study of blood T cell repertoires in COVID-19 (dated by TCRdb to 2020 to 2021). For context, the study as a whole: Samples covering the acute and convalescent phases of COVID-19 were provided by collaborators in the United States, Italy and Spain. Sample metadata almost always included a de-identified subject ID, COVID-19 status, age in years and sex. Deeply sampled blood TCRbeta repertoires from subjects exposed to, actively infected with, or recovered from COVID-19 were included in the dataset. The material from the prospective study consisted of cDNA or gDNA derived from T cells, B-cell-depleted T cells, or PBMCs. The repertoires were made available in a free public database intended to serve as a resource for research on the immune response to SARS-CoV-2. HLA class I and class II types, where available, came from metadata supplied by the sample provider rather than from assay-based typing. The samples were drawn from the first 160 participants of the ongoing ImmuneRACE study and from over a thousand subjects provided by 6 global collaborators.

This clone was recorded a few times. The clone's antigen remains unknown. No per-base quality is available; no much larger clone lies one base away. Each collaborating institution followed its own protocols to collect whole blood in K2EDTA tubes. Collaborator samples were shipped for TCRbeta analysis as frozen whole blood, isolated PBMCs, or DNA extracted from either sample type. What the authors observed across the whole study: The amount of clinical and demographic metadata varied by source and participant and was provided uncurated.

CDR1 MDHEN and CDR2 SYDVKM were looked up in the germline V gene. V and J are trimmed by 5 bases and 1 base, and the gene matches miss 9 bases of the junction. Measured from the cysteine to the phenylalanine, the CDR3 is 18 residues long. CDR3 DNA is the only sequence kept; it has 54 bases, read in frame from the first base. TCRbeta CDR3 regions were amplified from genomic DNA by means of the immunoSEQ Assay, a bias-controlled multiplex PCR. The source study handled its data this way. Nucleated cell counts per sample were estimated from amplification of reference gene primers within the assay. To quantify the absolute abundance of each unique TCRbeta CDR3 rearrangement, sequence reads were collapsed and filtered. For each sample, productive Simpson clonality was calculated as the square root of Simpson's diversity index over productive rearrangements. Here the immuneACCESS table is served through TCRdb, limited to in-frame sequences with V and J called. Missing clones are a known gap in these copies; in checked studies unresolved V genes cover under half, and the rest lacks a known reason. The V and J calls and clone size were taken over from that table, and D and trimming were inferred from the DNA. The sample table contains 130,000 or so clones; only one count was recorded for about 86% of them. In total, the top ten clones hold 1.5% to 1.9% of the sample.

Rearrangement joined TRBV28 to TRBJ1-5; 12 of the junction bases match TRBD1. The TCR was taken from a woman in her sixties with acute or convalescent COVID-19. The sequenced sample was peripheral blood. The CDR3 reads CASSPGQGAGLSNQPQHF. In nucleotides, the sequence is TGTGCCAGCAGTCCGGGACAGGGGGCAGGATTAAGCAATCAGCCCCAGCATTTT.